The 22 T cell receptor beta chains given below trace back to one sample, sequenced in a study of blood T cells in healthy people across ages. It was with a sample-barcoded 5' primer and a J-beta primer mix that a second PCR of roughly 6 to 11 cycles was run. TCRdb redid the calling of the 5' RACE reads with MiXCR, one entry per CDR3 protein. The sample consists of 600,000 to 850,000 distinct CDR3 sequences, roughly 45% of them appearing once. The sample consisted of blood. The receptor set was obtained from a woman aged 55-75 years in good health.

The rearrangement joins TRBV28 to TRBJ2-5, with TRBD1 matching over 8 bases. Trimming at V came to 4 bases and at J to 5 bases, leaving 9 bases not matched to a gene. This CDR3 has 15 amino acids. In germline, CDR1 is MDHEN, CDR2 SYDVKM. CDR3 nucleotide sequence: TGTGCCAGCAGTTCAGGACAGGGACAAGCGGAGACCCAGTACTTC. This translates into CASSSGQGQAETQYF.

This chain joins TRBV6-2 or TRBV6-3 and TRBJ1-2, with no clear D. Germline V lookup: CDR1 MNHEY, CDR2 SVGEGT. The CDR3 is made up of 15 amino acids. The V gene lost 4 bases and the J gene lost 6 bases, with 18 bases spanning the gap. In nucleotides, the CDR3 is TGTGCCAGCAGTTCCTACTACTCGGTCGAGAATGGCTACACCTTC. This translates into CASSSYYSVENGYTF.

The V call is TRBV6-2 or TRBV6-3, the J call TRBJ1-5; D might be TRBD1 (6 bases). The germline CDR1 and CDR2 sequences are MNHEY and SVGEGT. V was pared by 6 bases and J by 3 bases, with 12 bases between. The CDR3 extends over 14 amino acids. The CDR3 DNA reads TGTGCCAGCAGACAGGACAGTTCCAATCAGCCCCAGCATTTT. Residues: CASRQDSSNQPQHF.

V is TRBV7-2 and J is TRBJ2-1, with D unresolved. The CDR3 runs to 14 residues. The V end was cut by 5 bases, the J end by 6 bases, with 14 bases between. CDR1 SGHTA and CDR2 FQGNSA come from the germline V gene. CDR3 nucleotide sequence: TGTGCCAGCAGCACCCGCAATTACTTCAATGAGCAGTTCTTC. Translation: CASSTRNYFNEQFF.

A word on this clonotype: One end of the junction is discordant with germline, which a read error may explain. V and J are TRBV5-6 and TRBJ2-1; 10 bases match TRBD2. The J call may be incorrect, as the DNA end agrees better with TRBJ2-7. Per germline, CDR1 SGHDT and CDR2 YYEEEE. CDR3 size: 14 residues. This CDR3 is CACSLVAGGNEQYF. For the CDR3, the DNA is TGTGCCTGCAGCTTGGTAGCGGGGGGCAATGAGCAGTACTTC.

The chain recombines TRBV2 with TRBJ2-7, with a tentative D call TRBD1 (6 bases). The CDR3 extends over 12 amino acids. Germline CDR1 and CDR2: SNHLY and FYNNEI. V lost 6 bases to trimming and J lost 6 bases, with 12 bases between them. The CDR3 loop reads CASRGDIPEQYF. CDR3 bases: TGTGCCAGCAGAGGGGACATCCCCGAGCAGTACTTC.

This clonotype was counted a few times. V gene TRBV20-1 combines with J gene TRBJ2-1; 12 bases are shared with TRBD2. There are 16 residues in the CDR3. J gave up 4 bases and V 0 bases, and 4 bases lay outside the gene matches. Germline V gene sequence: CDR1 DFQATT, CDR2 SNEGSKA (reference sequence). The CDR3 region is CSARDPLAGGYNEQFF. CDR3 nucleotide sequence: TGCAGTGCTAGAGATCCCCTAGCGGGAGGGTACAATGAGCAGTTCTTC.

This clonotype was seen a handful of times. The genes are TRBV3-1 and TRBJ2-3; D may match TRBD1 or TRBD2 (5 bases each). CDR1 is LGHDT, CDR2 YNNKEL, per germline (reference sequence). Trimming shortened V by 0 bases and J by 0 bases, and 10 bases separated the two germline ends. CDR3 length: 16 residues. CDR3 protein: CASSQDFGASTDTQYF. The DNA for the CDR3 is TGTGCCAGCAGCCAAGATTTCGGGGCTAGCACAGATACGCAGTATTTT.

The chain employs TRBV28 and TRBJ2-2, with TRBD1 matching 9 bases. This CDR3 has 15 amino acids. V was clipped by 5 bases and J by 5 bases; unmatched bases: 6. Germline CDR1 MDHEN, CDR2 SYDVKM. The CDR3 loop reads CASSQGQGVTGELFF. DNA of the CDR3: TGTGCCAGCAGTCAGGGACAGGGAGTAACCGGGGAGCTGTTTTTT.

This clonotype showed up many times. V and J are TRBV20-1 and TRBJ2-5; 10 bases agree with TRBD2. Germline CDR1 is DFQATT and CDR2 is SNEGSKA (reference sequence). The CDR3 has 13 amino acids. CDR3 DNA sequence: TGCAGCGCCCGGACTAGCGGTGAAGAGACCCAGTACTTC. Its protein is CSARTSGEETQYF.

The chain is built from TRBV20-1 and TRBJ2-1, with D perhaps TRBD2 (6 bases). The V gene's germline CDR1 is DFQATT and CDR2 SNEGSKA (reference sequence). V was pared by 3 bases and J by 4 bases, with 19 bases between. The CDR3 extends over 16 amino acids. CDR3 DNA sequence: TGCAGTGCTAGGTCAACAAGCGGGTTGGTTTACAATGAGCAGTTCTTC. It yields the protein CSARSTSGLVYNEQFF.

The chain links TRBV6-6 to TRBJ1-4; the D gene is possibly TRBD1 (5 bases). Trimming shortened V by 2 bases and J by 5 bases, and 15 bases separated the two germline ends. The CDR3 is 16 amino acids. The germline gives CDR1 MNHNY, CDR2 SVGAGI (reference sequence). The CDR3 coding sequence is TGTGCCAGCAGTTACGATACGACAGCCCCAAATGAAAAACTGTTTTTT. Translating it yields CASSYDTTAPNEKLFF.

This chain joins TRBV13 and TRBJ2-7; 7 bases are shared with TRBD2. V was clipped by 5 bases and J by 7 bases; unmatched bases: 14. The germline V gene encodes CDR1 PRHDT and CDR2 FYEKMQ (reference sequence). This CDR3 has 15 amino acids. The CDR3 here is CASSARAGTYNEQYF. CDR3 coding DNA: TGTGCCAGCAGCGCGCGAGCGGGGACTTACAATGAGCAGTACTTC. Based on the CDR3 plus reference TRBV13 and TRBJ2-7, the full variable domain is AAGVIQSPRHLIKEKRETATLKCYPIPRHDTVYWYQQGPGQDPQFLISFYEKMQSDKGSIPDRFSAQQFSDYHSELNMSSLELGDSALYFCASSARAGTYNEQYFGPGTRLTVT.

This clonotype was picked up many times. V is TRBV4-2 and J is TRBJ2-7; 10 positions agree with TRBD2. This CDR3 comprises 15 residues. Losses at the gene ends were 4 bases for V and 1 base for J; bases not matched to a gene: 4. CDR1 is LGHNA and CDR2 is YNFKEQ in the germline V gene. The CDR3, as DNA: TGTGCCAGCAGCCCGGGACTAGCGATTTCCTACGAGCAGTACTTC. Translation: CASSPGLAISYEQYF.

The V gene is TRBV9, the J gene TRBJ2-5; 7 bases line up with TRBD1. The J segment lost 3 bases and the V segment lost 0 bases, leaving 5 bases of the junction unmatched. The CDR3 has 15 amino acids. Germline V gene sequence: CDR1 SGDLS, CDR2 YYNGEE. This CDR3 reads CASSVVGTVEETQYF. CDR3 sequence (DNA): TGTGCCAGCAGCGTAGTGGGGACAGTAGAAGAGACCCAGTACTTC.

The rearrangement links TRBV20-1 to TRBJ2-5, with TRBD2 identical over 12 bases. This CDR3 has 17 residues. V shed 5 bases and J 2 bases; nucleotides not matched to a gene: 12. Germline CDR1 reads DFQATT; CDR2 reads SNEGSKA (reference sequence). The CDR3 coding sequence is TGCAGTGCTCCTCCGTCTAGCGGGGGGGCCGGGCAAGAGACCCAGTACTTC. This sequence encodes CSAPPSSGGAGQETQYF.

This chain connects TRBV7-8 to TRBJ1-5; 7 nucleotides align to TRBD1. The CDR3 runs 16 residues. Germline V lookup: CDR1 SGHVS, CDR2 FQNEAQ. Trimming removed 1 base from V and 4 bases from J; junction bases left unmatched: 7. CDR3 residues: CASSLVGRGQNQPQHF. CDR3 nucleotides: TGTGCCAGCAGCTTAGTAGGCAGGGGACAGAATCAGCCCCAGCATTTT.

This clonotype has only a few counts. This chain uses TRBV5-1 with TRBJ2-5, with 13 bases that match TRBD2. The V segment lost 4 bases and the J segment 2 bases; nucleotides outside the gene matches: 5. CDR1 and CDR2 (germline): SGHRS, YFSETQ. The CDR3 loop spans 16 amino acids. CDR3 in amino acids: CASSAGLAGVQETQYF. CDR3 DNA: TGCGCCAGCAGCGCAGGACTAGCGGGAGTGCAAGAGACCCAGTACTTC.

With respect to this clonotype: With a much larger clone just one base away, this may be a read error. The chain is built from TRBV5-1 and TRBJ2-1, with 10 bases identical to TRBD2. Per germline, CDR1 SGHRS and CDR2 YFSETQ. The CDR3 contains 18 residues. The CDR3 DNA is TGCGCCAGCAGCCAGAACCCAACGACGGGACTAGCGAACAATGGGCAGTTCTTC. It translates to CASSQNPTTGLANNGQFF.

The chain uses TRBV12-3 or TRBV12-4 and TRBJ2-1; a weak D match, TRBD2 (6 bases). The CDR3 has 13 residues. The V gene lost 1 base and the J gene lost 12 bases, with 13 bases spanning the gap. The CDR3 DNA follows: TGTGCCAGCAGTTTAGGAACGGGGGTTGGGCAGTTCTTC. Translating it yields CASSLGTGVGQFF.

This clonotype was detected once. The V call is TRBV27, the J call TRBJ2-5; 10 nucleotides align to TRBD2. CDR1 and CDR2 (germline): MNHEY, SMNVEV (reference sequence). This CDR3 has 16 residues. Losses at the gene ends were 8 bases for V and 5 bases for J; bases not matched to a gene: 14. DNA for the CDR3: TGTGCCAGCTTCCCTGCGGCTAGCGGGAGTTTGGAGACCCAGTACTTC. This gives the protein CASFPAASGSLETQYF.

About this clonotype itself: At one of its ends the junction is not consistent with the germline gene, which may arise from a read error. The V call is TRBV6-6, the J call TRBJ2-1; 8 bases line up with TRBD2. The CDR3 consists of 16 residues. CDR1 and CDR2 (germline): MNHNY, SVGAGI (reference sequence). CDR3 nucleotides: TGTGCCGGCAGTTACGCGGGGGGCGGTCGAGACAATGAGCAGTTCTTC. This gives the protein CAGSYAGGGRDNEQFF.